The clone carrying this T cell receptor (beta chain) was recorded a few times. As it was prepared, the TCRbeta library received unique molecular identifiers. TCRdb re-analysed the PCR reads in MiXCR, keeping a single row per CDR3 protein. The sample holds 440,000 or so distinct CDR3 sequences, around 9.9% seen once. The entry originates in a study of T-cell reconstitution after alpha-beta-depleted transplantation in children. The CDR3 is 13 residues long. The V gene's germline CDR1 is ENHRY and CDR2 SYGVKD. Trimming took off 4 bases at V and 2 bases at J, with 8 bases between the two ends. The sample in question was PBMCs from the stem cell graft donor, obtained from the stem cell graft. The receptor comes from a human donor who donated a stem cell graft to a child with acute myeloid leukemia. This chain uses TRBV10-3 with TRBJ1-2, with D unclear. CDR3 nucleotide sequence: TGTGCCATCAGTGGGTCACAGAACTATGGCTACACCTTC. Its protein product is CAISGSQNYGYTF.